One sample yielded the 12 T cell receptor beta chains listed below, sequenced in a study of blood T cell repertoires in COVID-19. Generated by immunoSEQ multiplex PCR, the TCRdb table keeps only in-frame clones and is missing some. The table includes approximately 300,000 clones, about 82% detected once. Sequencing was performed on peripheral blood. Source of these receptors: a woman in her forties or fifties with acute or convalescent COVID-19.

The J gene is TRBJ2-3, the V gene TRBV10-3; possibly TRBD1 for D (6 bases). Germline CDR1 reads ENHRY; CDR2 reads SYGVKD. This CDR3 is built from 15 residues. Trimming left V 10 bases short and J 0 bases short, with 17 bases between. As DNA, the CDR3 is TGTGCCACGACGAAAACAGGGTTGAGCACAGATACGCAGTATTTT. Encoded protein: CATTKTGLSTDTQYF.

The chain employs TRBV5-8 and TRBJ2-5, with 11 bases matching TRBD2. CDR1 and CDR2 from the germline V gene are SGHTS and YDEGEE. The CDR3 length is 16 residues. Trimming removed 4 bases from V and 7 bases from J; junction bases left unmatched: 12. DNA for the CDR3: TGTGCCAGCAGCGACCTACTAGCGGGAGAGGGGGGGACCCAGTACTTC. This codes for CASSDLLAGEGGTQYF.

The chain's CDR3 is CAISEVDRGNEKLFF. CDR3 nucleotides: TGTGCCATCAGTGAGGTTGACAGGGGGAATGAAAAACTGTTTTTT. The chain couples TRBV10-3 to TRBJ1-4, with 9 bases aligning to TRBD1. The germline CDR1 and CDR2 sequences are ENHRY and SYGVKD. Losses at the gene ends were 2 bases for V and 5 bases for J; bases not matched to a gene: 3. The CDR3 is 15 amino acids.

DNA for the CDR3: TGCGCCAGCAGCCCCGGACAGGGGACAGGGCCTTTCTATGGCTACACCTTC. Amino acid sequence: CASSPGQGTGPFYGYTF. The chain uses TRBV4-1 and TRBJ1-2; 9 bases are a match to TRBD1. Germline CDR1 and CDR2: MGHRA and YSYEKL. After removal of 4 bases from V and 4 bases from J, the junction contained 13 bases not matched to a gene. CDR3 size: 17 residues.

This chain links TRBV3-1 (or the pseudogene TRBV3-2) with TRBJ2-7, with 10 bases fitting TRBD2. Germline lookup yields CDR1 LGHDT and CDR2 YNNKEL (reference sequence). This CDR3 has 15 residues. V shed 0 bases and J 4 bases; nucleotides not matched to a gene: 3. The CDR3 loop is CASSQDLAGAYEQYF. As DNA, the CDR3 is TGTGCCAGCAGCCAAGATCTAGCGGGAGCATACGAGCAGTACTTC.

J is TRBJ2-7 and V is TRBV20-1, with unresolved D. Trimming removed 6 bases at V and 5 bases at J, with 11 bases between. CDR1 is DFQATT and CDR2 is SNEGSKA in the germline V gene (reference sequence). This CDR3 is built from 11 residues. The CDR3 loop reads CSARTRNEQYF. As DNA, the CDR3 is TGCAGTGCCCGAACGAGGAACGAGCAGTACTTC.

The V gene is TRBV4-3, the J gene TRBJ1-2; no clear D. The CDR3 is made up of 13 amino acids. V lost 5 bases and J 2 bases, leaving 9 bases between the germline ends. The V gene's germline CDR1 is LGHNA and CDR2 YSLEER. CDR3 loop: CASSGGLNYGYTF. In DNA form, the CDR3 reads TGCGCCAGCAGCGGTGGACTCAACTATGGCTACACCTTC.

V is TRBV7-2 and J is TRBJ1-5; D is possibly TRBD1 (6 bases). The CDR3 covers 14 residues. The V and J ends lost 5 bases and 6 bases respectively, with 14 bases between them. Per the germline V gene, CDR1 is SGHTA and CDR2 is FQGNSA. The CDR3 spells CASSIQGGSQPQHF. Written as DNA, the CDR3 is TGTGCCAGCAGCATACAGGGTGGGAGTCAGCCCCAGCATTTT.

A remark on this clone: Other DNA sequences in this sample translate to the same CDR3. The chain recombines TRBV19 with TRBJ1-2; 9 nucleotides match TRBD1. V trimming: 4 bases; J trimming: 5 bases; junction bases outside the gene matches: 2. Germline V CDR1 and CDR2: LNHDA, SQIVND (reference sequence). The CDR3 has 13 residues. In DNA form, the CDR3 reads TGTGCCAGTAGTACAGGGACAGGGTATGGCTACACCTTC. Protein sequence: CASSTGTGYGYTF.

This rearrangement joins TRBV24-1 to TRBJ2-2, with 11 bases identical to TRBD2. There are 17 residues in the CDR3. The germline V gene encodes CDR1 KGHDR and CDR2 SFDVKD. The J segment lost 3 bases and the V segment lost 3 bases, leaving 5 bases of the junction unmatched. The DNA for the CDR3 is TGTGCCACCAGTGATGTAGCGGGAGGGTCGGACACCGGGGAGCTGTTTTTT. Translating it yields CATSDVAGGSDTGELFF.

V gene TRBV7-9 combines with J gene TRBJ2-7; possibly TRBD1 for D (6 bases). V lost 3 bases, J lost 2 bases, and 14 bases lay in between. This CDR3 region has 15 residues. In germline, CDR1 is SEHNR, CDR2 FQNEAQ (reference sequence). CDR3 nucleotides: TGTGCCAGCAGCTTCCCGGACAGCGCGGCCTACGAGCAGTACTTC. This codes for CASSFPDSAAYEQYF.

The chain has TRBV2 and TRBJ1-5; 7 nucleotides align to TRBD1. CDR1 and CDR2 from the germline V gene are SNHLY and FYNNEI. There are 14 residues in the CDR3. The junction had 5 bases not matched to a gene; V was cut back by 5 bases and J by 4 bases. CDR3 residues: CASSITGVNQPQHF. For the CDR3, the DNA is TGTGCCAGCAGTATTACAGGGGTGAATCAGCCCCAGCATTTT.